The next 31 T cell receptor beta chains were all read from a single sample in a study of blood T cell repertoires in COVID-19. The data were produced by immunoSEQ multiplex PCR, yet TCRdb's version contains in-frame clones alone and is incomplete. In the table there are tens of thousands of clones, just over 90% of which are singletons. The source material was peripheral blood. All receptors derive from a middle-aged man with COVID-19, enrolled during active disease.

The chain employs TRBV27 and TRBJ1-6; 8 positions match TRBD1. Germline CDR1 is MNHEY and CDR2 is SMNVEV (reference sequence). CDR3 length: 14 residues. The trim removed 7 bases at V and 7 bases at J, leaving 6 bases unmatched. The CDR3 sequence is CASTRGDRNSPLHF. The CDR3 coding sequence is TGTGCCAGCACACGGGGGGACAGGAATTCACCCCTCCACTTT.

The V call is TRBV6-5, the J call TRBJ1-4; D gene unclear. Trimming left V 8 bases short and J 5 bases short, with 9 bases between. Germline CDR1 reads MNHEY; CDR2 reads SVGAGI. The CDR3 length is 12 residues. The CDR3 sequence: CASGRANEKLFF. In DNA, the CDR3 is TGTGCCAGCGGCAGAGCGAATGAAAAACTGTTTTTT.

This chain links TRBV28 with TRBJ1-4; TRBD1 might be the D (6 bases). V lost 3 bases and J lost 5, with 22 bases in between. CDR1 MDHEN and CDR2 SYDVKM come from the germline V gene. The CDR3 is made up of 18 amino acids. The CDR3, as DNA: TGTGCCAGCAGTTTTTGGTTGCGGACAGTGACCAAAAATGAAAAACTGTTTTTT. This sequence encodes CASSFWLRTVTKNEKLFF.

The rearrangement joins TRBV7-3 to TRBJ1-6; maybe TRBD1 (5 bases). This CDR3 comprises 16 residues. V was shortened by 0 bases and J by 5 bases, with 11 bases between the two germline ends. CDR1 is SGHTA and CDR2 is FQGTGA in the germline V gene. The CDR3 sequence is CASSLTGGYDNSPLHF. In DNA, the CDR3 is TGTGCCAGCAGCTTAACGGGGGGATATGATAATTCACCCCTCCACTTT.

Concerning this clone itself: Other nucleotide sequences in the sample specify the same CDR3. The chain's CDR3 is CASSIGGLSNQPQHF. The CDR3, as DNA: TGTGCCAGTAGTATAGGAGGGCTGAGCAATCAGCCCCAGCATTTT. The V and J genes are TRBV19 and TRBJ1-5; D not certain. The germline gives CDR1 LNHDA, CDR2 SQIVND (reference sequence). There are 15 residues in the CDR3. V was clipped by 1 base and J by 1 base, with 8 bases between them.

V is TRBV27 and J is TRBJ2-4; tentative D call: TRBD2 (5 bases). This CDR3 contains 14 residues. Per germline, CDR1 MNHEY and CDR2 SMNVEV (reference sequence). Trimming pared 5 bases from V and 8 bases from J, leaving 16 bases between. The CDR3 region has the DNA TGTGCCAGCAGTCCCCGTGGACTCGGGGACATTCAGTACTTC. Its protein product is CASSPRGLGDIQYF.

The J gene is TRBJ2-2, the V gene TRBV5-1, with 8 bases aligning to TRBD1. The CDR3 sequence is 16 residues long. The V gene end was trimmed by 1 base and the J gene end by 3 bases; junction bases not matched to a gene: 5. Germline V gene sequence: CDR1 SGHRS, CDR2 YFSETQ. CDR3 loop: CASSLTPGGHTGELFF. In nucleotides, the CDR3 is TGCGCCAGCAGCTTGACTCCAGGGGGCCACACCGGGGAGCTGTTTTTT.

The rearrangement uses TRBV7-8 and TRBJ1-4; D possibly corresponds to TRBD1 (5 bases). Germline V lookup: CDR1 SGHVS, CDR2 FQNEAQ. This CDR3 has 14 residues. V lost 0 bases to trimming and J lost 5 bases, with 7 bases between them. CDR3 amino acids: CASSLAGQNEKLFF. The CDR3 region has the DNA TGTGCCAGCAGCTTAGCCGGACAAAATGAAAAACTGTTTTTT.

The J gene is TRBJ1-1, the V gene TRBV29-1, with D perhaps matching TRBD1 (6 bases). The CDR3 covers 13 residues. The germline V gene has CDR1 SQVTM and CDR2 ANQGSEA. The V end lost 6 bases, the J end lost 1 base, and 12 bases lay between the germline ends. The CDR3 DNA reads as TGCAGCGTGAGCTCGGACAGGAACACTGAAGCTTTCTTT. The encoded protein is CSVSSDRNTEAFF. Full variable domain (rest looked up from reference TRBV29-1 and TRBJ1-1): SAVISQKPSRDICQRGTSLTIQCQVDSQVTMMFWYRQQPGQSLTLIATANQGSEATYESGFVIDKFPISRPNLTFSTLTVSNMSPEDSSIYLCSVSSDRNTEAFFGQGTRLTVV.

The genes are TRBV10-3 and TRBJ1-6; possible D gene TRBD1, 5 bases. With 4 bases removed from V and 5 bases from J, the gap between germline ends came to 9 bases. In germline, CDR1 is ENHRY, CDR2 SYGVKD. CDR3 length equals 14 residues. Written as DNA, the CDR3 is TGTGCCATCAGTGGGCAGGGCAATAATTCACCCCTCCACTTT. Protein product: CAISGQGNNSPLHF.

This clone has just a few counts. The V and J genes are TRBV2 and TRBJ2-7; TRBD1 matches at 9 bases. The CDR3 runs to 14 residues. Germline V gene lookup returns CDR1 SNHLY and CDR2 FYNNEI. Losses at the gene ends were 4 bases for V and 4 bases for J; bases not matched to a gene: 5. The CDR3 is CASSVPGQGYEQYF. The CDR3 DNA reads TGTGCCAGCAGTGTACCGGGACAGGGTTACGAGCAGTACTTC.

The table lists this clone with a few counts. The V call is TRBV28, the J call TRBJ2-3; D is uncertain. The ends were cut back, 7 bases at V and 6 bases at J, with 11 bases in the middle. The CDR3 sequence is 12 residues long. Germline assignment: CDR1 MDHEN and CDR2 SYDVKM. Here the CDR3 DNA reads TGTGCCAGCACCCGTGCGTCCGATACGCAGTATTTT. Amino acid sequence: CASTRASDTQYF.

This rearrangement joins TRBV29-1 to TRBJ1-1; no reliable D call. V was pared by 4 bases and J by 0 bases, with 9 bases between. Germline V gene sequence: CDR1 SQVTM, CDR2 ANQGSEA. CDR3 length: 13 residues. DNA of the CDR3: TGCAGCGTTGTTGGAGAATTGAACACTGAAGCTTTCTTT. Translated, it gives CSVVGELNTEAFF.

The CDR3 is CASSSGLADVTDTQYF. The CDR3 DNA reads as TGTGCCAGCAGCTCGGGACTAGCGGATGTCACAGATACGCAGTATTTT. The gene calls are TRBV7-8 and TRBJ2-3, with 11 positions matching TRBD2. V lost 4 bases, J lost 2 bases, and 5 bases stayed unmatched. In germline, CDR1 is SGHVS, CDR2 FQNEAQ. This CDR3 region has 16 residues.

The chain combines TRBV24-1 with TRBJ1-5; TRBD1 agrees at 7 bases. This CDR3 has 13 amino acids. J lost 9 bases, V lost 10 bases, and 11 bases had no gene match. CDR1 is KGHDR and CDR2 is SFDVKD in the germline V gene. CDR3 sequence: CATRTGRGWPQHF. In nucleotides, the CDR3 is TGTGCCACTCGGACAGGCCGGGGATGGCCCCAGCATTTT.

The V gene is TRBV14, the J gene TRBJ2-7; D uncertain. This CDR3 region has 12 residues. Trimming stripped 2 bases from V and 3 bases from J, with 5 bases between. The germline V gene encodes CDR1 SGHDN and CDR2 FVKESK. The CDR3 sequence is CASSQFNYEQYF. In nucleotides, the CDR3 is TGTGCCAGCAGCCAATTCAACTACGAGCAGTACTTC. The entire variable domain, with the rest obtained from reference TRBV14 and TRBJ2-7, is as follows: EAGVTQFPSHSVIEKGQTVTLRCDPISGHDNLYWYRRVMGKEIKFLLHFVKESKQDESGMPNNRFLAERTGGTYSTLKVQPAELEDSGVYFCASSQFNYEQYFGPGTRLTVT.

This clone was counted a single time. CDR3 sequence reads: CASTGENTEAFF. DNA for the CDR3: TGTGCCAGTACAGGGGAGAACACTGAAGCTTTCTTT. V gene TRBV6-5 combines with J gene TRBJ1-1; the match to TRBD1 covers 7 bases. V shed 9 bases, J shed 1 base, and the junction held 2 bases outside the gene matches. This CDR3 contains 12 residues. Germline-derived CDR1 and CDR2 are MNHEY and SVGAGI.

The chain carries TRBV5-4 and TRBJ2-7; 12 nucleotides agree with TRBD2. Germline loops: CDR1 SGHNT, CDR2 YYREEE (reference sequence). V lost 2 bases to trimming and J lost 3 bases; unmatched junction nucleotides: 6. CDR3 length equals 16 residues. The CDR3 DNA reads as TGTGCCAGCAGCTTACCTGGGACTAGCGGGTTCTACGAGCAGTACTTC. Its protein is CASSLPGTSGFYEQYF.

The CDR3 coding sequence is TGTGCCAGCAGCTCCCCCCGACAGTCCAACTATGGCTACACCTTC. It specifies CASSSPRQSNYGYTF. The rearrangement joins TRBV11-2 to TRBJ1-2, with D tentatively TRBD1 (5 bases). This CDR3 has 15 residues. Germline V CDR1 and CDR2: SGHAT, FQNNGV. The V end lost 4 bases, the J end lost 2 bases, and 14 bases lay between the germline ends.

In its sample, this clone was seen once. This CDR3 reads CASSGDSLNYGYTF. The CDR3 nucleotides are TGTGCCAGCAGTGGGGACAGCCTCAACTATGGCTACACCTTC. This sequence joins TRBV2 and TRBJ1-2; 7 nucleotides align to TRBD1. The CDR3 covers 14 residues. Germline lookup yields CDR1 SNHLY and CDR2 FYNNEI. V shed 4 bases, J shed 2 bases, and the junction held 4 bases outside the gene matches.

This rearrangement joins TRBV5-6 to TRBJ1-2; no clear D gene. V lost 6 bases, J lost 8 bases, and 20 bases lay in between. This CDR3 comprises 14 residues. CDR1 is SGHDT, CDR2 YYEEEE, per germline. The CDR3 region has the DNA TGTGCCAGCACCTCCTCTTCTATTCGAAGAGGCTACACCTTC. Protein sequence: CASTSSSIRRGYTF.

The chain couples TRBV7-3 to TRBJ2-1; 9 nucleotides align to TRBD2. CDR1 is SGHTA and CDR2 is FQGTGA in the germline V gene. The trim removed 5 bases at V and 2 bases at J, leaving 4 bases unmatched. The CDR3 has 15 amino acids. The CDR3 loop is CASSPGLATYNEQFF. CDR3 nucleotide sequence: TGTGCCAGCAGCCCGGGACTAGCCACCTACAATGAGCAGTTCTTC.

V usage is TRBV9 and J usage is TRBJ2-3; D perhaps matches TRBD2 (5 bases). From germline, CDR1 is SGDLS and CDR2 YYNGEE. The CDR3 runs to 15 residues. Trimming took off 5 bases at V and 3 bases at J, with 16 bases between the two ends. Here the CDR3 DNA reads TGTGCCAGCAGGCCTAGTGGGAGTTGGACAGATACGCAGTATTTT. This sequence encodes CASRPSGSWTDTQYF.

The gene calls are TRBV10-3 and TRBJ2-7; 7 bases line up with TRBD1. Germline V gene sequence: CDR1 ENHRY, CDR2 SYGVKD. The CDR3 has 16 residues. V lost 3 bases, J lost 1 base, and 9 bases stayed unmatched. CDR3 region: CAISEREPGQSYEQYF. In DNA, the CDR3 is TGTGCCATCAGTGAAAGGGAACCGGGACAGTCCTACGAGCAGTACTTC.

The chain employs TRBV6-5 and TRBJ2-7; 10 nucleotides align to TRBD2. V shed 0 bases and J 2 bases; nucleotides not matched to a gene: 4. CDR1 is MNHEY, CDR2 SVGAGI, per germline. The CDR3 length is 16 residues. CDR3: CASSYSGLANAYEQYF. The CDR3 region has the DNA TGTGCCAGCAGTTACTCGGGACTAGCGAATGCCTACGAGCAGTACTTC.

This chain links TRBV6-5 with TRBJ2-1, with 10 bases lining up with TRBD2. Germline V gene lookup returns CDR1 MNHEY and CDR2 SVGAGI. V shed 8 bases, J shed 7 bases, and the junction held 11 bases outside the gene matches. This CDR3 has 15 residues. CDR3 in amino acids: CASWKPAGGRNEQFF. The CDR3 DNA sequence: TGTGCCAGCTGGAAACCAGCGGGAGGGAGAAATGAGCAGTTCTTC.

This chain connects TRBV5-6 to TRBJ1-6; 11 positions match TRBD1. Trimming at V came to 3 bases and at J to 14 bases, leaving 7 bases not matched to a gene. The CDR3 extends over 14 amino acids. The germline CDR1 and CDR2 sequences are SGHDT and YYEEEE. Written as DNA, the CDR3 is TGTGCCAGCAGCTCGGACAGGGGGCATGGGGCCCTCCACTTT. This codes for CASSSDRGHGALHF.

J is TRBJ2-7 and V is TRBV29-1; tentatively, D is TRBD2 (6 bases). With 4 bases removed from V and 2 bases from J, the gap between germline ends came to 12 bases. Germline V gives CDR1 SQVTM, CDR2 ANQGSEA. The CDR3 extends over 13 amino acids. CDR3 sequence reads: CSVGGTLTYEQYF. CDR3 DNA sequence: TGCAGCGTTGGCGGGACGTTAACCTACGAGCAGTACTTC.

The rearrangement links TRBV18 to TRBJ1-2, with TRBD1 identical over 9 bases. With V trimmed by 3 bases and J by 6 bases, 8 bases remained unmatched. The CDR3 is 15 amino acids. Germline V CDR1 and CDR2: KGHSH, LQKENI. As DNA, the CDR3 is TGTGCCAGCTCACCGCTCTCACAGGGGGCCGATGGCTACACCTTC. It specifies CASSPLSQGADGYTF.

CDR3 loop: CASSLGTSLGEQYF. CDR3 nucleotides: TGCGCCAGCAGCTTGGGGACTAGTTTGGGGGAGCAGTACTTC. This sequence joins TRBV5-1 and TRBJ2-7; 7 bases align to TRBD2. After removal of 0 bases from V and 7 bases from J, the junction contained 7 bases not matched to a gene. The CDR3 contains 14 residues. CDR1 is SGHRS, CDR2 YFSETQ, per germline. Full variable domain (remainder filled in from reference TRBV5-1 and TRBJ2-7): KAGVTQTPRYLIKTRGQQVTLSCSPISGHRSVSWYQQTPGQGLQFLFEYFSETQRNKGNFPGRFSGRQFSNSRSEMNVSTLELGDSALYLCASSLGTSLGEQYFGPGTRLTVT.

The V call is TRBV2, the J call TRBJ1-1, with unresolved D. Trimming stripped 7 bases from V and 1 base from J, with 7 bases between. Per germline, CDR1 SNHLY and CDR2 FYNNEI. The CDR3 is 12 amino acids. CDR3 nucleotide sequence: TGTGCCAGCAACCCAGGGAACACTGAAGCTTTCTTT. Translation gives CASNPGNTEAFF.